A single sample is the source of the 2 T cell receptor beta chains below, sequenced in a study of CD8+CD57+ T cells in acquired aplastic anemia. Investigators profiled TCR beta VDJ and CDR3 from genomic DNA template. TCRdb re-called the reads through MiXCR, storing one row per CDR3 protein. This repertoire shows over 40,000 distinct CDR3 sequences, 55% to 75% found once; its top ten account for under 40%. Sequences were obtained from sorted CD4+, CD8+, or CD8+CD57+ T cells (not recorded which) from PBMCs. The receptors originated from a human donor in good health, serving as a control.

V is TRBV10-2 and J is TRBJ2-5; no clear D. The length of the CDR3 is 16 residues. V dropped 0 bases and J dropped 1 base, with 12 bases sitting between them. CDR1 and CDR2 (germline): WSHSY, SAAADI. In nucleotides, the CDR3 is TGCGCCAGCAGTGAGTCGTCATTTTCATCCCAAGAGACCCAGTACTTC. As protein: CASSESSFSSQETQYF.

V is TRBV19 and J is TRBJ1-1; D unresolved. The germline V gene encodes CDR1 LNHDA and CDR2 SQIVND (reference sequence). Trimming removed 7 bases at V and 0 bases at J, with 3 bases between. This CDR3 contains 11 residues. The CDR3 loop is CASIVNTEAFF. In nucleotides, the CDR3 is TGTGCCAGTATCGTGAACACTGAAGCTTTCTTT.